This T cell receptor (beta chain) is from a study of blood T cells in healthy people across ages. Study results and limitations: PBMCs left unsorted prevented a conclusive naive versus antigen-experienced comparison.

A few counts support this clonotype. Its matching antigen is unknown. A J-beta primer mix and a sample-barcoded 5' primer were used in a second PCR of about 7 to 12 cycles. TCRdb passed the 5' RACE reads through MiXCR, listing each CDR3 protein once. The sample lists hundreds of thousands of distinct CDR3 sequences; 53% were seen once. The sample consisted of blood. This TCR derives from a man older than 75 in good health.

CDR3 DNA: TGTGCCAGCACCAAGCGGGGAGATACGCAGTATTTT. It specifies CASTKRGDTQYF. The chain has TRBV12-3 or TRBV12-4 and TRBJ2-3; 7 nucleotides align to TRBD2. This CDR3 is 12 amino acids long. The junction had 3 bases not matched to a gene; V was cut back by 7 bases and J by 5 bases.